This is a list of T cell receptor beta chains from one sample in a study of metastatic and nonmetastatic thyroid tumors. TCRdb reanalyzed the PCR reads via MiXCR. The data contain about 26,000 clones, roughly 25% of them singletons. The specimen was blood. These receptors originate from a female donor with papillary thyroid cancer or a benign thyroid nodule (not recorded which). Some clones in this sample may be carry-over from other donors' samples. Each CDR3 is given with its conserved first and last residue. A D gene is named only where the DNA matches it firmly. For some rows the clone size is stated as once, few or many, or as a class when expanded; others skip it.

V	J	size	D	DNA	CDR3
TRBV6-6	TRBJ2-2	many	.	TGTGCCAGCAGTTACACACTGCCCTATCGGCAGGGGACGTCCACCGGGGAGCTGTTTTTT	CASSYTLPYRQGTSTGELFF
TRBV24-1	TRBJ2-2	many	TRBD2	TGTGCCACCAGTGATGAGGGACTAGCTGGAGGGGAGCTGTTTTTT	CATSDEGLAGGELFF
TRBV11-2	TRBJ2-5	.	TRBD2	TGTGCCAGCAGCCCGACCGCGGGAGGTTTATTAGAGACCCAGTACTTC	CASSPTAGGLLETQYF
TRBV6-4	TRBJ2-7	few	TRBD2	TGTGCCAGCAGTGCCTTACCTAGCGGGGAAGCCTACCAGCATTACTTC	CASSALPSGEAYQHYF
TRBV18	TRBJ2-3	many	TRBD2	TGTGCCAGCTCCACCGGGCTAGCGGGAGGTGGCACAGATACGCAGTATTTT	CASSTGLAGGGTDTQYF
TRBV6-5	TRBJ2-1	.	TRBD2	TGTGCCAGCAGACCCACTAGCGGGAGCTACTTCAGCTACAATGAGCAGTTCTTC	CASRPTSGSYFSYNEQFF
TRBV9	TRBJ2-7	many	TRBD2	TGTGCCAGCAGTCAGAGCGGGGCCTCCTACGAGCAGTACTTC	CASSQSGASYEQYF
TRBV30	TRBJ2-2	many	TRBD2	TGTGCCTGGACTAGCGGGTTGACCGGGGAGCTGTTTTTT	CAWTSGLTGELFF
TRBV6-4	TRBJ2-7	few	.	TGTGCCAGCAGGCTGACTCCCCCCAAGCCTTACGAGCAGTACTTC	CASRLTPPKPYEQYF
TRBV25-1	TRBJ1-4	many	TRBD1	TGTGCCAGCAGTCGGACAGGGGTTAATGAAAAACTGTTTTTT	CASSRTGVNEKLFF
TRBV20-1	TRBJ2-7	once	.	TGCAGTGCTAGAGATTCCAGGGGCGTCGATTACGAGCAGTACTTC	CSARDSRGVDYEQYF
TRBV6-1	TRBJ2-7	.	TRBD2	TGTGCCAGCAGTGAAGGCGCGTGGAGCGGGAGGGCCCGTGGGCAGTACTTC	CASSEGAWSGRARGQYF
TRBV28	TRBJ2-3	.	.	TGTGCCAGCAGTTTTAAGGCGGGATACGACACAGATACGCAGTATTTT	CASSFKAGYDTDTQYF
TRBV5-1	TRBJ2-2	many	TRBD1	TGCGCCAGCAGCTTGCAGGGACAGGGTTCCGGGGAGCTGTTTTTT	CASSLQGQGSGELFF
TRBV11-1	TRBJ1-1	.	.	TGTGCCAGCAGCTTAGTGGGGTTGGGGACCACTGAAGCTTTCTTT	CASSLVGLGTTEAFF
TRBV5-1	TRBJ2-2	.	TRBD2	TGCGCCAGCAGCTTGAGCCCTAGCGGGGGGTCGACCGGGGAGCTGTTTTTT	CASSLSPSGGSTGELFF
TRBV7-2	TRBJ2-7	medium-sized	TRBD2	TGTGCCAGCAGCCCGGGACTAGCTATTAGCTCCTACGAGCAGTACTTC	CASSPGLAISSYEQYF
TRBV2	TRBJ2-3	many	TRBD2	TGTGCCAGCAGAAACTGGGGACTAGCGGGAGTTCGAGATACGCAGTATTTT	CASRNWGLAGVRDTQYF
TRBV20-1	TRBJ2-7	once	.	TGCAGTGCTAGAGGACGACAGGTGATCACTTCCTACGAGCAGTACTTC	CSARGRQVITSYEQYF
TRBV20-1	TRBJ2-5	many	.	TGCAGTGCTAGAGAGGCCACGGCTAAAGAGACCCAGTACTTC	CSAREATAKETQYF
TRBV5-1	TRBJ2-3	.	.	TGCGCCAGCAGCTTTAGGGAAGTCGCCACAGATACGCATTATTTT	CASSFREVATDTHYF
TRBV7-9	TRBJ2-5	.	.	TGTGCCAGCATCCTAACGTCTACCGTAGGAGAGACCCAGTACTTC	CASILTSTVGETQYF
TRBV27	TRBJ2-3	few	.	TGTGCCAGCAGTCCATACCCCACAGATACGCAGTATTTT	CASSPYPTDTQYF
TRBV20-1	TRBJ1-2	medium-sized	.	TGCAGTGCTAAGGTATTCAACTATGGCTACACCTTC	CSAKVFNYGYTF
TRBV6-4	TRBJ1-2	.	.	TGTGCCAGCAGTGACTCAAACAGGGCGCCATTCTATGGTTACACCTTC	CASSDSNRAPFYGYTF
TRBV5-1	TRBJ1-2	medium-sized	.	TGCGCCAGCAGCGAAACACAGGGCCTTAATGTCTATGGCTACACCTTC	CASSETQGLNVYGYTF
TRBV6-1	TRBJ2-3	.	.	TGTGCCAGCTCCCAGCGGAGCTACCCCACTAGCACAGATACGCAGTATTTT	CASSQRSYPTSTDTQYF
TRBV11-2	TRBJ2-3	.	.	TGTGCCACTAAAGGGCAGGGAGGGGGTACGCAGTATTTT	CATKGQGGGTQYF